This entry describes one T cell receptor beta chain. Its antigen remains unidentified. Looked up from germline, CDR1 is SGHTA and CDR2 is FQGNSA. The CDR3 extends over 15 amino acids. V lost 5 bases and J 2 bases, leaving 13 bases between the germline ends. The data stem from a study of T cells in narcolepsy. Study observations and caveats: Healthy controls reportedly lacked the autoreactive clonotypes serially found in patients' blood. No autoreactive T cell clone sequences appeared in some memory CD4+ repertoires. HCRT-specific and TRIB2-specific autoreactive clonotypes appeared among same-patient CSF and blood CD4+ clonotypes.

The assay was immunoSEQ multiplex PCR, and TCRdb's table has in-frame clones only and misses some. The sample lists about 32,000 clones, 87% seen once, with 0.8% to 0.95% in the top ten. The specimen was CD45RA- memory CD4+ T cells from PBMCs. The gene calls are TRBV7-2 and TRBJ1-5, with TRBD1 as a possible D gene (5 bases). This TCR derives from a human donor with narcolepsy. The CDR3: CASSRRGDGNQPQHF. For the CDR3, the DNA is TGTGCCAGCAGCCGACGGGGGGACGGCAATCAGCCCCAGCATTTT.